The 2 T cell receptor beta chains listed next were all sequenced from one sample in a study of T cell changes during pregnancy in multiple sclerosis. Clones were sequenced by immunoSEQ multiplex PCR, and TCRdb holds only the in-frame ones, with some missing. Of approximately 80,000 clones in the sample, nearly 95% were seen once. The specimen comprised peripheral blood, sampled in the second trimester of pregnancy. The receptor source for this set is a female donor in good health, enrolled as a control in a pregnancy study.

The sample holds a few counts of this clone. V and J are TRBV6-5 and TRBJ1-5; perhaps TRBD1 as D (6 bases). This CDR3 is 13 amino acids long. In germline, CDR1 is MNHEY, CDR2 SVGAGI. Trimming pared 6 bases from V and 4 bases from J, leaving 10 bases between. CDR3 in DNA: TGTGCCAGCAGACAGGGTCGAAATCAGCCCCAGCATTTT. This gives the protein CASRQGRNQPQHF.

The chain recombines TRBV5-8 with TRBJ1-1, with a weak D call TRBD1 (5 bases). The CDR3 is 14 residues long. Trimming cost V 0 bases and J 4 bases, with 10 bases left between them. CDR1 and CDR2 (germline): SGHTS, YDEGEE. The CDR3: CASSLGREATEAFF. The CDR3 DNA sequence: TGTGCCAGCAGCTTGGGCAGGGAGGCCACTGAAGCTTTCTTT.